The T cell receptor beta chain described here comes from a study of tumor-infiltrating lymphocytes in glioblastoma multiforme. TCRB libraries came from RNA via three nested multiplex PCR rounds. A C-beta primer primed TCRB cDNA from approximately 0.5 ug RNA. In TCRdb, the multiplex PCR reads were re-called with MiXCR into one record per CDR3 protein. The sample contains some 14,000 distinct CDR3 sequences, roughly 74% of which appear only once. Germline V gene lookup returns CDR1 MNHEY and CDR2 SVGAGI. The CDR3 extends over 16 amino acids. J was trimmed by 3 bases and V by 0 bases; bases with no gene match: 7.

This chain connects TRBV6-5 to TRBJ2-7; 8 bases match TRBD2. Sequencing was performed on brain tumor tissue. This clonotype was sampled from a male donor with glioblastoma. CDR3 DNA sequence: TGTGCCAGCAGTTACTCGACGGGGGGGAATGGCTACGAGCAGTACTTC. It is translated as CASSYSTGGNGYEQYF.